The sequence of this TCR beta chain was determined in a study of Graves' ophthalmopathy and Graves' hyperthyroidism. The overall study: Peripheral blood (taken before any treatment) was collected at initial diagnosis. Study-wide results and limits: Progression of ophthalmopathy was predicted by the model with roughly 68% sensitivity and around 72% specificity.

Remarks on this clonotype: The antigen remains undetermined.

With a duration under 3 months, ophthalmopathy in the donors showed moderate-to-severe activity, CAS ≥3 and NOSPECS ≥4. An approximately 10 ml volume of fresh peripheral blood provided the PBMCs. Beta-chain TCR CDR3 regions were amplified from RNA transcripts. Second-round multiplex PCR came after first-round RT-PCR with HTBI primers. TCRdb reanalysed the multiplex PCR reads using MiXCR and keeps one entry per CDR3 protein. The sample records 230,000 or so distinct CDR3 sequences, roughly 50% being singletons. This CDR3 has 11 amino acids. The germline V and J ends were trimmed by 3 bases and 7 bases, with 3 bases remaining between them. Germline V gives CDR1 SEHNR, CDR2 FQNEAQ (reference sequence).

This chain uses TRBV7-9 with TRBJ2-2, with D unresolved. The clonotype was recovered from an adult man with Graves' ophthalmopathy. The source material was peripheral blood. CDR3 nucleotides: TGTGCCAGCAGCTTTTTCGGGGAGCTGTTTTTT. Protein: CASSFFGELFF.